One and the same sample provided the 2 T cell receptor beta chains below, sequenced in a study of blood T cell repertoires in COVID-19. Here immunoSEQ multiplex PCR was the method, and the copy in TCRdb shows in-frame clones only, minus some. The top ten clones hold 6.2% of a sample with roughly 140,000 clones, just under 85% of them seen once. Material: PBMCs or T cells enriched from blood (not recorded which). These receptors were collected from a woman in her 40s who had recovered from COVID-19.

The rearrangement uses TRBV9 and TRBJ2-2; perhaps TRBD2 as D (7 bases). CDR1 is SGDLS, CDR2 YYNGEE, per germline. Trimming pared 0 bases from V and 1 base from J, leaving 10 bases between. This CDR3 has 16 amino acids. In nucleotides, the CDR3 is TGTGCCAGCAGCGTAGAGGGGGGGATGAACACCGGGGAGCTGTTTTTT. The encoded protein is CASSVEGGMNTGELFF.

V gene TRBV7-3 combines with J gene TRBJ2-1; 9 nucleotides match TRBD2. The CDR3 spans 15 residues. Per germline, CDR1 SGHTA and CDR2 FQGTGA. Trimming at V came to 2 bases and at J to 7 bases, leaving 6 bases not matched to a gene. CDR3 bases: TGTGCCAGCAGCTTAGCGGGGGGGCCGAGTAATGAGCAGTTCTTC. Translating gives CASSLAGGPSNEQFF.